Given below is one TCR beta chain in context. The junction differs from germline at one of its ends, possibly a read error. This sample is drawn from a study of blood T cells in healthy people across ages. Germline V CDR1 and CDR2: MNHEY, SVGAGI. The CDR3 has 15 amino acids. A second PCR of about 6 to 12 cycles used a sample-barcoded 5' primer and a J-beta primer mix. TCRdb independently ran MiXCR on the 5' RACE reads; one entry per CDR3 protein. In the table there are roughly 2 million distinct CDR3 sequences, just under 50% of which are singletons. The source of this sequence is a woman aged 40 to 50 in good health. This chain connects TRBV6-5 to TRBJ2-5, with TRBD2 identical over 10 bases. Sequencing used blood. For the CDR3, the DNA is TGTGTCAGCCGCTCACTAGCGGGACAACAAGAGACCCAGTACTTC. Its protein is CVSRSLAGQQETQYF.